This T cell receptor (beta chain) was captured by sequencing in a study of CD8+ T cells in alopecia areata. Study background: A regimen of oral tofacitinib, 5 to 10 mg twice daily, was given to treated patients. The tofacitinib course ran for 6 to 18 months and was followed by 6 months off drug. Study-level findings and limits: Clonality was higher in lesional than normal scalp, especially in alopecia totalis/universalis.

Notes on this clone: The antigen remains unidentified. An end of the junction differs from the germline gene, which may be a read error.

CDR3 size: 15 residues. Per germline, CDR1 SSHAT and CDR2 FNYEAQ (reference sequence). Extracted RNA was reverse transcribed, and the resulting cDNA served as sequencing template. TCRdb keeps only in-frame clones here, not all; method: immunoSEQ multiplex PCR. Here the sample spans 150,000 to 200,000 clones, about 63% being singletons. Separation by sorting yielded CD4+ and CD8+ T cells from PBMCs. This chain uses TRBV7-7 with TRBJ2-5; 9 nucleotides agree with TRBD1. The sample here was CD4+ T cells sorted from blood, taken at week 0. The receptor was isolated from a human donor with alopecia areata. Here the CDR3 reads CASSLSGQGSVTQYF. CDR3 coding DNA: TGTGCTAGCAGCTTATCGGGACAGGGCAGCGTGACCCAGTACTTC. The full variable domain, with the rest looked up from reference TRBV7-7 and TRBJ2-5, is GAGVSQSPRYKVTKRGQDVTLRCDPISSHATLYWYQQALGQGPEFLTYFNYEAQPDKSGLPSDRFSAERPEGSISTLTIQRTEQRDSAMYRCASSLSGQGSVTQYFGPGTRLLVL.